This T cell receptor (beta chain) was profiled in a study of CXCR3-negative and CXCR3-positive naive CD8 T cells. Comment on this clonotype: Antigen unknown.

Overall study findings and caveats: For naive cells, CXCR3-negative and CXCR3-positive subsets had similar TRBV-TRBJ usage; for memory cells, usage differed.

The authors made the TRB cDNA libraries by 5' RACE using UMI labels. TCRdb reprocessed the 5' RACE reads and keeps a single row for each CDR3 protein, giving no DNA. Recorded for this sample: over 100,000 distinct CDR3 sequences. This sequence was found in a human donor in good health. Some clones in this sample may be carry-over from other donors' samples. The specimen sequenced was naive CXCR3- CD8+ T cells from blood. The sample's subset: CD45RO-CCR7+CD27+CD95- naive CD8+ T cells lacking CXCR3 (TNR3-).

The CDR3: CASSQDRRGPAYEQYF. The chain has TRBV4-2 and TRBJ2-7; checking the TCRdb D call of TRBD1 is not possible without DNA. The CDR3 extends over 16 amino acids. Germline V gives CDR1 LGHNA, CDR2 YNFKEQ.